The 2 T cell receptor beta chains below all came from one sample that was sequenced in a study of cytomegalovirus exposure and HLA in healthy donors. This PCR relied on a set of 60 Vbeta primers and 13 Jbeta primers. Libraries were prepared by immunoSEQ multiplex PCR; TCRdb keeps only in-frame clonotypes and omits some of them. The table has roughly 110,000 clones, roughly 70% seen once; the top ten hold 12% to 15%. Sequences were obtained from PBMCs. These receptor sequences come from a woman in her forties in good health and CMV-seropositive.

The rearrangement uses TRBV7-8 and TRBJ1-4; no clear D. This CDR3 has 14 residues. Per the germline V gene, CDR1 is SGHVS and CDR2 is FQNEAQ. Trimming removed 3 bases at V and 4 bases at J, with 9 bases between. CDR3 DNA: TGTGCCAGCAGCTTTACGGGTTTTAATGAAAAACTGTTTTTT. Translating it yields CASSFTGFNEKLFF.

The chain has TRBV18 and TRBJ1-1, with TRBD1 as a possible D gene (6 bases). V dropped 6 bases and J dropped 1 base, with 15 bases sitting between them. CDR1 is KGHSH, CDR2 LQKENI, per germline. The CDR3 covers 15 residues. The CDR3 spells CASSDLGQKNTEAFF. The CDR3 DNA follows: TGTGCCAGCTCGGATTTAGGACAGAAGAACACTGAAGCTTTCTTT.